This TCR beta chain was recorded in a study of a mutant IDH1 vaccine in newly diagnosed glioma. Overall study: Most patients had received both radiotherapy and temozolomide, the prior options being radiotherapy, temozolomide, or both. Overall study findings and caveats: Researchers report vaccine-induced immune responses in 80% to 95% of patients. Top-clonotype changes in peripheral T cells seemed unrelated to pseudoprogression.

Repertoires were generated with immunoSEQ multiplex PCR, while TCRdb's copy carries only in-frame clones and drops some. This table holds roughly 86,000 clones, just under 80% found once. The CDR3 length is 15 residues. CDR1 and CDR2 from the germline V gene are SGHNT and YYREEE (reference sequence). V was cut by 0 bases and J by 0 bases, with 8 bases left in between. Comments on this clone: Antigen: not known.

Noted time point: baseline, week 1 (first vaccination visit). The treatment denotes: pre-vaccination baseline after standard-of-care therapy. In every donor, the tumor was a new WHO grade 3 or 4 IDH1-mutant, ATRX-lost astrocytoma. This chain connects TRBV5-4 to TRBJ2-3, with TRBD1 as a possible D gene (6 bases). The sequence was obtained from a man aged 35-49 years with glioma. The sample in question was PBMCs, obtained from a glioma patient treated with radiotherapy, temozolomide or both. CDR3 in amino acids: CASSLGTVSTDTQYF. In DNA, the CDR3 is TGTGCCAGCAGCTTGGGGACAGTTAGCACAGATACGCAGTATTTT.